This T cell receptor beta chain was obtained from a study of shared clonotypes between healthy human individuals. Background on the study: The cohort comprised a couple of women and three men. Their ages spanned 18 to 49 years.

Study-level findings and limits: Shared clonotypes across all four donors exceeded non-shared ones in generation probability.

This clone occurred a few times. The antigen is undetermined. This same CDR3 is encoded by further DNA sequences in the sample. An even split of each subset's genomic DNA across several immunoSEQ plates was performed. The method was immunoSEQ multiplex PCR; TCRdb's version includes in-frame clones alone and lacks a portion of them. The sample lists 300,000 to 400,000 clones; 80% to 90% were seen once. The length of the CDR3 is 13 residues. The germline gives CDR1 SGHRS, CDR2 YFSETQ. V dropped 3 bases and J dropped 5; count of bases not matched to a gene: 3. The clonotype comes from a man aged 18 to 29 in good health. This chain connects TRBV5-1 to TRBJ2-7; 9 bases map to TRBD1. Input material: memory CD8+ T cells sorted from blood. Subset noted: CD45RO+ cells pooled with CCR7-negative TemRA cells. In DNA form, the CDR3 reads TGCGCCAGCAGCTGGGGACAGGGCAACGAGCAGTACTTC. It codes for CASSWGQGNEQYF.